The TCR beta chain described here comes from a study of cytomegalovirus exposure and HLA in healthy donors. Germline V gene sequence: CDR1 SGHVS, CDR2 FNYEAQ. The CDR3 sequence is 18 residues long. V shed 2 bases, J shed 2 bases, and the junction held 10 bases outside the gene matches. As regards this clone: Antigen: not known.

60 Vbeta and 13 Jbeta primers were used in PCR. Sequencing was performed with immunoSEQ multiplex PCR; in TCRdb, only in-frame clones are kept and a portion is missing. The data hold around 300,000 clones, with roughly 81% observed a single time. Samples came from healthy bone marrow donors. Overall study results and limits: Among CMV-associated TCR beta chains, most appeared HLA-restricted in a later analysis. Later, an analysis showed that TCR beta chains associated with HLA were more clonally expanded than others that were equally common. Rates of TCR association differed by HLA locus in a later analysis, with DRB1 highest and HLA-C lowest.

The V call is TRBV7-6, the J call TRBJ1-3; 9 bases fit TRBD1. Material: PBMCs. The receptor's source is a woman aged 40-49 years in good health and CMV-seropositive. This chain's CDR3 is CASSLSGTGIGTGNTIYF. As DNA, the CDR3 is TGTGCCAGCAGCTTATCCGGGACAGGGATCGGTACTGGAAACACCATATATTTT.